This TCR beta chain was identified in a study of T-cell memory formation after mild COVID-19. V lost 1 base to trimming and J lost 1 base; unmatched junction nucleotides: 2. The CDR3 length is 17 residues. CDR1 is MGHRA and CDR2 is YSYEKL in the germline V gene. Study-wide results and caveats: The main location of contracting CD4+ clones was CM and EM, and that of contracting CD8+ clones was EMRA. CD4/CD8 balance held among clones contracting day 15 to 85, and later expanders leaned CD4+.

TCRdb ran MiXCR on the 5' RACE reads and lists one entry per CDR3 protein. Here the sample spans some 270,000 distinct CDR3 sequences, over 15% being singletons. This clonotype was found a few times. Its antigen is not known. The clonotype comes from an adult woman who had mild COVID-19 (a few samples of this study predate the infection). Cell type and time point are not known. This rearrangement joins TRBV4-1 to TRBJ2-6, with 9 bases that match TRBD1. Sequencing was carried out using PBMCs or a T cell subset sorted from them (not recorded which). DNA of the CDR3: TGCGCCAGCAGCCAAGGGACAGGGGCTTCTGGGGCCAACGTCCTGACTTTC. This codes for CASSQGTGASGANVLTF.